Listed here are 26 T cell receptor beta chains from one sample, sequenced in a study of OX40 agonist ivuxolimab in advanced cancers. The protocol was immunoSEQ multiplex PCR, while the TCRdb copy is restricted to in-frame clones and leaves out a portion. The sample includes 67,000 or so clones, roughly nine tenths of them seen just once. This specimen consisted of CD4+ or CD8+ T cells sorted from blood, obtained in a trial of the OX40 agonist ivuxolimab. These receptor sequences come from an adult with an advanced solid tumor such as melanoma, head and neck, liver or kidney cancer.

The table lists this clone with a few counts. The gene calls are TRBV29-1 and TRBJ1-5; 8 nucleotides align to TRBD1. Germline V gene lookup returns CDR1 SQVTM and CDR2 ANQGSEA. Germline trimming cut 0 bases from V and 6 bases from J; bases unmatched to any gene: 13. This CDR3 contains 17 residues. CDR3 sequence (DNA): TGCAGCGTTGAAGATGGCCCGGGCAGGGGGCGTATTCAGCCCCAGCATTTT. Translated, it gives CSVEDGPGRGRIQPQHF.

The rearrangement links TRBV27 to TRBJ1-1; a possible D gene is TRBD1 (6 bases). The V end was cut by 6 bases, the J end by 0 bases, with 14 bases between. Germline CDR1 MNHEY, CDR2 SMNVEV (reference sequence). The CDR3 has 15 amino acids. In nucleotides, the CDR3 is TGTGCCAGCAGGCATGCCCGGGACATGAACACTGAAGCTTTCTTT. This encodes CASRHARDMNTEAFF.

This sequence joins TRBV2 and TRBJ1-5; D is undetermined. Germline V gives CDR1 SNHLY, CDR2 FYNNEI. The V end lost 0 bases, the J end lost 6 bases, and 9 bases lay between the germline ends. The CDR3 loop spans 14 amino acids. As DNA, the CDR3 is TGTGCCAGCAGTGAAGCCACCCTCGGTCAGCCCCAGCATTTT. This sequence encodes CASSEATLGQPQHF.

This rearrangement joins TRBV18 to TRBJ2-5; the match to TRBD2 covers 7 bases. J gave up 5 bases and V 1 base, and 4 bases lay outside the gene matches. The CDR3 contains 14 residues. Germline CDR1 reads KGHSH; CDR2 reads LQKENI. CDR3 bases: TGTGCCAGCTCACCACAGCAGGGAGGGGAGACCCAGTACTTC. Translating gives CASSPQQGGETQYF.

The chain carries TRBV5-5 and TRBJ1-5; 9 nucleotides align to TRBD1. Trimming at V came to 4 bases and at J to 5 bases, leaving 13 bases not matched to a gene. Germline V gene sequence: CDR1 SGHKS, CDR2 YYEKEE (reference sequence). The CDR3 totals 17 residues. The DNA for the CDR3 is TGTGCCAGCAGCCCGGGACAGGGAGCCGGATACCATCAGCCCCAGCATTTT. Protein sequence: CASSPGQGAGYHQPQHF.

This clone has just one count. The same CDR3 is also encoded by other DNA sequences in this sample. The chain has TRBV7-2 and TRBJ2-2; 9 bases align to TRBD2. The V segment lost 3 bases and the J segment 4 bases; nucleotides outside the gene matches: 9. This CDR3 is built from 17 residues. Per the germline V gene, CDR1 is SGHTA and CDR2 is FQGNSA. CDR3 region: CASSLDTGLARTGELFF. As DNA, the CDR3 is TGTGCCAGCAGCTTGGACACGGGACTAGCCCGCACCGGGGAGCTGTTTTTT.

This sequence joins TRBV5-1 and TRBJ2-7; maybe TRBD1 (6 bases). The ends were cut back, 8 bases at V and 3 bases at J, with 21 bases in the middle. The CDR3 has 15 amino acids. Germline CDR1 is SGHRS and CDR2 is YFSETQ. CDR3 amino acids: CASTPGTPIGYEQYF. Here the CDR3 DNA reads TGCGCCAGTACACCTGGGACACCGATAGGCTACGAGCAGTACTTC.

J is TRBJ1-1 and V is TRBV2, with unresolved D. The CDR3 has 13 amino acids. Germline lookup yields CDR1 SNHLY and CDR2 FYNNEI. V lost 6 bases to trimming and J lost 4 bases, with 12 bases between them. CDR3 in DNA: TGTGCCAGCAGGAGTGGACCCAGCACTGAAGCTTTCTTT. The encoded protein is CASRSGPSTEAFF. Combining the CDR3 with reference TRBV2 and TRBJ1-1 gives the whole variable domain EPEVTQTPSHQVTQMGQEVILRCVPISNHLYFYWYRQILGQKVEFLVSFYNNEISEKSEIFDDQFSVERPDGSNFTLKIRSTKLEDSAMYFCASRSGPSTEAFFGQGTRLTVV.

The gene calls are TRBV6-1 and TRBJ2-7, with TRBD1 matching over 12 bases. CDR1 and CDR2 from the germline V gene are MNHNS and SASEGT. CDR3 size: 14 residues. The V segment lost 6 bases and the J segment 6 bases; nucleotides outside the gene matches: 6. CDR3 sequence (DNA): TGTGCCAGCAGGTCCGGGACAGGGGGCCTCGAGCAGTACTTC. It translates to CASRSGTGGLEQYF.

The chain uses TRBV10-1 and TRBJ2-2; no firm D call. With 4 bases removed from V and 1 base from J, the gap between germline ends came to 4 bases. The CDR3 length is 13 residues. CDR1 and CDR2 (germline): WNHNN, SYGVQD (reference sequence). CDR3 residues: CASSVRNTGELFF. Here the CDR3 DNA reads TGCGCCAGCAGTGTGCGGAACACCGGGGAGCTGTTTTTT.

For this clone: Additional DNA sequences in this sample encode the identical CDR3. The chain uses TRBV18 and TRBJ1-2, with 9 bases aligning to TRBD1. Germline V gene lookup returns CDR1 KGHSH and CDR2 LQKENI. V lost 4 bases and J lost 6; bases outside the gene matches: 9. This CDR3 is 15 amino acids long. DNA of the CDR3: TGTGCCAGCTCACTCCGGGACAGGGAAAGTCATGGCTACACCTTC. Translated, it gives CASSLRDRESHGYTF.

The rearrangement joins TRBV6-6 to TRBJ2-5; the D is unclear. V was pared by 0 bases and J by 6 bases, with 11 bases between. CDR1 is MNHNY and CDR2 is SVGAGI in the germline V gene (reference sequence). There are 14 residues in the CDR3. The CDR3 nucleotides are TGTGCCAGCAGTTACTCGAATACAGCGCAGACCCAGTACTTC. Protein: CASSYSNTAQTQYF.

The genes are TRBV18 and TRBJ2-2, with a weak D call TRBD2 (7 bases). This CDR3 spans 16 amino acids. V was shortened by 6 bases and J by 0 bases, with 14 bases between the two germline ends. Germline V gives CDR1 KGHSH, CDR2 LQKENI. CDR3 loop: CASSSKGGPNTGELFF. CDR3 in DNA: TGTGCCAGCTCCTCTAAGGGGGGGCCGAACACCGGGGAGCTGTTTTTT.

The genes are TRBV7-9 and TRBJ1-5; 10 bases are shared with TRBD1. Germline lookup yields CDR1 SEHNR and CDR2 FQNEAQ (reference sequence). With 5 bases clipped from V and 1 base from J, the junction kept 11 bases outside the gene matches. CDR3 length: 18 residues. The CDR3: CASSRWTGGGRSNQPQHF. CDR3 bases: TGTGCCAGCAGCCGATGGACAGGGGGAGGTAGAAGCAATCAGCCCCAGCATTTT.

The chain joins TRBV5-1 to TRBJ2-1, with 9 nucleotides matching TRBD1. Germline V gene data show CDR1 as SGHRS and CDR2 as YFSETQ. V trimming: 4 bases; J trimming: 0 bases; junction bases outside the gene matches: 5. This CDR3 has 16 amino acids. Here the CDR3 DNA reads TGCGCCAGCAGCAGGACAGGGGATGACTCCTACAATGAGCAGTTCTTC. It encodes CASSRTGDDSYNEQFF. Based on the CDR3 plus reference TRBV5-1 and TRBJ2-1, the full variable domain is KAGVTQTPRYLIKTRGQQVTLSCSPISGHRSVSWYQQTPGQGLQFLFEYFSETQRNKGNFPGRFSGRQFSNSRSEMNVSTLELGDSALYLCASSRTGDDSYNEQFFGPGTRLTVL.

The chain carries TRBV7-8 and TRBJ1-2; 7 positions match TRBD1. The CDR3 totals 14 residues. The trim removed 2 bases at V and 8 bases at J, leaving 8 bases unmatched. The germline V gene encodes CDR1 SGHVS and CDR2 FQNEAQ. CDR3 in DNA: TGTGCCAGCAGCTTAAATCGGCAGGGGGTCGGCTACACCTTC. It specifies CASSLNRQGVGYTF.

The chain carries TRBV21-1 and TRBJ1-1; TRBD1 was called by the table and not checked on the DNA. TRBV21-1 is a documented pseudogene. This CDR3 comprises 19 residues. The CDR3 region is CASSTEGLRDRGREPEAFF. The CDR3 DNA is TGTGCCAGCAGCACAGAGGGGCTCCGGGACAGGGGGCGAGAGCCTGAAGCTTTCTTT.

CDR3 region: CASSPLAGGTRSYNEQFF. The DNA of the CDR3 is TGTGCCAGCAGCCCCCTAGCGGGGGGCACCCGCTCCTACAATGAGCAGTTCTTC. The genes are TRBV7-8 and TRBJ2-1, with TRBD2 matching over 11 bases. The trim removed 5 bases at V and 0 bases at J, leaving 9 bases unmatched. The CDR3 spans 18 residues. From germline, CDR1 is SGHVS and CDR2 FQNEAQ.

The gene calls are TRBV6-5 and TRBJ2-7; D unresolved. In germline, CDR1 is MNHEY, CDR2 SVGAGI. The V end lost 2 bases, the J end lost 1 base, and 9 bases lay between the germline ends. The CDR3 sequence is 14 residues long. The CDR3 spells CASSYGIGSYEQYF. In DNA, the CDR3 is TGTGCCAGCAGTTACGGGATCGGGTCCTACGAGCAGTACTTC.

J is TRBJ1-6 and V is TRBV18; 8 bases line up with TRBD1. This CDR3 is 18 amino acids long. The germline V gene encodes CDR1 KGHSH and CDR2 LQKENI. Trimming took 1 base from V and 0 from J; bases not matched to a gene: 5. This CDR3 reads CASSPLTGASSYNSPLHF. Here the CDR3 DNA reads TGTGCCAGCTCACCACTGACAGGGGCTAGCTCCTATAATTCACCCCTCCACTTT.

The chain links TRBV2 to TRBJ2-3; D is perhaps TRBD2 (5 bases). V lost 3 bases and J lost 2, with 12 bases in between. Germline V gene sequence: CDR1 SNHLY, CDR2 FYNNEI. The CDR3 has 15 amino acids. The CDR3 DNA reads TGTGCCAGCAGTGAGAGGGTAACGAACACAGATACGCAGTATTTT. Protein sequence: CASSERVTNTDTQYF. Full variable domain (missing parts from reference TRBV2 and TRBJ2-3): EPEVTQTPSHQVTQMGQEVILRCVPISNHLYFYWYRQILGQKVEFLVSFYNNEISEKSEIFDDQFSVERPDGSNFTLKIRSTKLEDSAMYFCASSERVTNTDTQYFGPGTRLTVL.

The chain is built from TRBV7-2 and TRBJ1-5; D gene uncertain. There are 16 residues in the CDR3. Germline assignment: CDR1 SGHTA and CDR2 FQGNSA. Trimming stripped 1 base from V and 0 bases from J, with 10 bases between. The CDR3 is CASSLVGPSSNQPQHF. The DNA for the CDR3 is TGTGCCAGCAGCTTAGTAGGGCCCAGTAGCAATCAGCCCCAGCATTTT.

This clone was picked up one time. As DNA, the CDR3 is TGCAGCGGATCAGACAGGATAGACACTGAAGCTTTCTTT. It translates to CSGSDRIDTEAFF. V usage is TRBV29-1 and J usage is TRBJ1-1, with a weak D call TRBD1 (6 bases). Germline assignment: CDR1 SQVTM and CDR2 ANQGSEA. This CDR3 contains 13 residues. Between the trimmed V and J ends, which lost 7 bases and 3 bases, there was a span of 15 bases. The full variable domain, completed using reference TRBV29-1 and TRBJ1-1, is SAVISQKPSRDICQRGTSLTIQCQVDSQVTMMFWYRQQPGQSLTLIATANQGSEATYESGFVIDKFPISRPNLTFSTLTVSNMSPEDSSIYLCSGSDRIDTEAFFGQGTRLTVV.

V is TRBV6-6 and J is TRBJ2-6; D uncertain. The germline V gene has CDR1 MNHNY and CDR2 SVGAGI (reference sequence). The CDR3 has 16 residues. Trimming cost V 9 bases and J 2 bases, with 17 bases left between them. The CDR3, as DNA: TGTGCCAGTTCCCCTCCAAGGGCGGCTGGGGCCAACGTCCTGACTTTC. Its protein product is CASSPPRAAGANVLTF.

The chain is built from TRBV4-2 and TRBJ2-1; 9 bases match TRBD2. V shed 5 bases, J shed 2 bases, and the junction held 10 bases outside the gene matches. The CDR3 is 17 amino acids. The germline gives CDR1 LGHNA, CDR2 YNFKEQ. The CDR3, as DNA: TGTGCCAGCAGCACACTGGGTAGCGGGGGTCCCTACAATGAGCAGTTCTTC. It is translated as CASSTLGSGGPYNEQFF.

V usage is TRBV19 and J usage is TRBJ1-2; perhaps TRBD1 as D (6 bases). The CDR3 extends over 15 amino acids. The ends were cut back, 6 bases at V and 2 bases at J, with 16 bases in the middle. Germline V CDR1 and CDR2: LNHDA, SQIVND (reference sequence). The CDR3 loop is CASRPPLTGNYGYTF. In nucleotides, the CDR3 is TGTGCCAGTAGACCCCCATTAACAGGGAACTATGGCTACACCTTC. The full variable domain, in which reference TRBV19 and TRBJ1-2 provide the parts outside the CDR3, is DGGITQSPKYLFRKEGQNVTLSCEQNLNHDAMYWYRQDPGQGLRLIYYSQIVNDFQKGDIAEGYSVSREKKESFPLTVTSAQKNPTAFYLCASRPPLTGNYGYTFGSGTRLTVV.